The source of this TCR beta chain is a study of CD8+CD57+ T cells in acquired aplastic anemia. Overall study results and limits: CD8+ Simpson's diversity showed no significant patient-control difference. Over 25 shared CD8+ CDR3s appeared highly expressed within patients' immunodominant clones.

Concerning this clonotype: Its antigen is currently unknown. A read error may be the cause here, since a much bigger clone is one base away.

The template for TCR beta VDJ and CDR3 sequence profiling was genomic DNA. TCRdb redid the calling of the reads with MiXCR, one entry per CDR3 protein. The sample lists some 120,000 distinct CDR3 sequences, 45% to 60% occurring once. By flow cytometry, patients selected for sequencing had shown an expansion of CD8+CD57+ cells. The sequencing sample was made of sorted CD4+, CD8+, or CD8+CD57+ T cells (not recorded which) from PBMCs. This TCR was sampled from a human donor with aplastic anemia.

The CDR3, as DNA: TGTGCCAGCAGTTACCCCAGCGGGGGGTACTACGAGCAGTACTTC. Protein sequence: CASSYPSGGYYEQYF. This chain uses TRBV6-2 or TRBV6-3 with TRBJ2-7; 9 bases map to TRBD2. Trimming cost V 2 bases and J 3 bases; bases outside gene matches: 5. Germline CDR1 MNHEY, CDR2 SVGEGT. This CDR3 spans 15 amino acids.